The 11 T cell receptor beta chains listed next were all sequenced from one sample in a study of identical twins. Each CDR3 protein is one row after TCRdb ran MiXCR on the 5' RACE reads. The data show around 1.7 million distinct CDR3 sequences, 32% seen once. The source material was cord blood. These receptor sequences come from a newborn girl in good health.

This clonotype came up a few times. V gene TRBV9 combines with J gene TRBJ2-3, with 8 bases matching TRBD2. The ends lost 0 bases at V and 1 base at J; junction bases unmatched: 4. Per germline, CDR1 SGDLS and CDR2 YYNGEE. The CDR3 extends over 16 amino acids. The CDR3, as DNA: TGTGCCAGCAGCGTAGATTCGACTAGCGGCACAGATACGCAGTATTTT. This sequence encodes CASSVDSTSGTDTQYF.

The chain joins TRBV6-2 or TRBV6-3 to TRBJ2-1, with D perhaps matching TRBD2 (5 bases). The DNA end is more similar to TRBJ2-7, so the J call may be wrong. From germline, CDR1 is MNHEY and CDR2 SVGEGT. The CDR3 runs 14 residues. The CDR3 DNA is TGTGCCAGCAGTTACGCAGGACTTTACAATGAGCAGTACTTC. Amino acids: CASSYAGLYNEQYF.

As for this clonotype: This could be a read error, since a much larger clone is one nucleotide away. The chain employs TRBV6-6 and TRBJ2-1, with 7 bases that match TRBD2. The CDR3 is 13 residues long. In germline, CDR1 is MNHNY, CDR2 SVGAGI (reference sequence). DNA for the CDR3: TGTGCCTCTAGCGGCCGCTCCTACGATGAGCAGTTCTTC. Protein sequence: CASSGRSYDEQFF.

The CDR3 DNA sequence: TGTGCCAGCAGCTATGTACAGAGTAACTATGGCTACACCTTC. As protein: CASSYVQSNYGYTF. This rearrangement joins TRBV3-1 to TRBJ1-2; D remains ambiguous. CDR1 LGHDT and CDR2 YNNKEL come from the germline V gene (reference sequence). This CDR3 region has 14 residues. Between the trimmed V and J ends, which lost 5 bases and 1 base, there was a span of 11 bases.

There are a few counts of this clonotype. The V and J genes are TRBV24-1 and TRBJ2-2; D gene unclear. Germline CDR1 is KGHDR and CDR2 is SFDVKD. V was cut by 3 bases and J by 1 base, with 11 bases left in between. This CDR3 spans 16 amino acids. The DNA of the CDR3 is TGTGCCACCAGTGATCCCTTCGACGAGAACACCGGGGAGCTGTTTTTT. Amino acid sequence: CATSDPFDENTGELFF.

V and J are TRBV6-5 and TRBJ2-4, with 12 bases fitting TRBD2. The end of the DNA fits TRBJ2-7 better, so the J call may be wrong. This CDR3 comprises 15 residues. Germline CDR1 reads MNHEY; CDR2 reads SVGAGI. CDR3 residues: CASSYQPSGRAEQYF. The CDR3 bases are TGTGCCAGCAGTTACCAACCTAGCGGGAGGGCCGAGCAGTACTTC.

This chain joins TRBV19 and TRBJ2-7; tentatively, D is TRBD1 or TRBD2 (5 bases each). The ends were cut back, 7 bases at V and 0 bases at J, with 10 bases in the middle. CDR3 length: 13 residues. CDR1 and CDR2 from the germline V gene are LNHDA and SQIVND (reference sequence). Here the CDR3 DNA reads TGTGCCAGTAAGGGGACCCCCTCCTACGAGCAGTACTTC. Protein sequence: CASKGTPSYEQYF.

Only one count was recorded for this clonotype. The chain is built from TRBV28 and TRBJ2-3; D remains ambiguous. V gave up 3 bases and J gave up 5 bases, with 12 bases separating them. Per the germline V gene, CDR1 is MDHEN and CDR2 is SYDVKM. CDR3 size: 14 residues. The CDR3 DNA follows: TGTGCCAGCAGTTTCTCTGAGATGGGAGATACGCAGTATTTT. Encoded protein: CASSFSEMGDTQYF. The full variable domain, completed using reference TRBV28 and TRBJ2-3, is DVKVTQSSRYLVKRTGEKVFLECVQDMDHENMFWYRQDPGLGLRLIYFSYDVKMKEKGDIPEGYSVSREKKERFSLILESASTNQTSMYLCASSFSEMGDTQYFGPGTRLTVL.

The chain links TRBV3-1 to TRBJ1-2; D is ambiguous. Trimming removed 1 base at V and 0 bases at J, with 12 bases between. This CDR3 contains 16 residues. CDR1 is LGHDT, CDR2 YNNKEL, per germline (reference sequence). CDR3 DNA sequence: TGTGCCAGCAGCCAAGGGCGGAGTCTAGCTAACTATGGCTACACCTTC. This codes for CASSQGRSLANYGYTF.

The chain employs TRBV7-9 and TRBJ2-2; possibly TRBD1 for D (5 bases). CDR3 size: 15 residues. Germline CDR1 SEHNR, CDR2 FQNEAQ (reference sequence). V was cut by 5 bases and J by 1 base, with 11 bases left in between. The CDR3 coding sequence is TGTGCCAGCAGCCCCCTCACAGGGAACACCGGGGAGCTGTTTTTT. This translates into CASSPLTGNTGELFF.

This clonotype turned up a few times. V and J are TRBV5-1 and TRBJ2-5, with 7 bases aligning to TRBD2. This CDR3 has 15 residues. The germline V gene encodes CDR1 SGHRS and CDR2 YFSETQ. V lost 1 base to trimming and J lost 2 bases; unmatched junction nucleotides: 5. The DNA of the CDR3 is TGCGCCAGCAGCTTGAGGCGGGGGTTTCAAGAGACCCAGTACTTC. Residues: CASSLRRGFQETQYF.